The 5 T cell receptor beta chains below come from one sample, sequenced in a study of cytomegalovirus exposure and HLA in healthy donors (dated by TCRdb to about 2017). The library came from the immunoSEQ multiplex PCR assay. For the multiplex PCR, a mixture combining 60 forward primers for TCR Vbeta segments and 13 reverse primers for TCR Jbeta segments was used. Not all clones reach the TCRdb copy of this immuneACCESS table, which keeps in-frame sequences only. Checked studies attribute under half of the gap to unresolved V genes and leave the rest unexplained. This sample lists approximately 100,000 clones; 85% were detected once. About 7.7% of the sample lies in the top ten. Sequencing used PBMCs. These receptors originate from a man aged 35-49 years in good health and CMV-seropositive.

The count of this clone is one. The chain joins TRBV9 to TRBJ2-1; 8 nucleotides match TRBD1. CDR1 SGDLS and CDR2 YYNGEE come from the germline V gene. The V segment lost 4 bases and the J segment 8 bases; nucleotides outside the gene matches: 11. The CDR3 is 15 amino acids. In DNA form, the CDR3 reads TGTGCCAGCAGCCATGTGGACAGGGTCGGCGATGAGCAGTTCTTC. Translation: CASSHVDRVGDEQFF.

This chain connects TRBV5-6 to TRBJ2-7; 9 bases agree with TRBD1. V lost 3 bases to trimming and J lost 4 bases; unmatched junction nucleotides: 14. Germline V lookup: CDR1 SGHDT, CDR2 YYEEEE. This CDR3 spans 17 amino acids. The CDR3 bases are TGTGCCAGCAGCTACCCTCCTGCCGGGACAGGGAGATACGAGCAGTACTTC. Protein product: CASSYPPAGTGRYEQYF.

The chain joins TRBV19 to TRBJ2-1; the match to TRBD2 covers 9 bases. Unmatched junction bases numbered 7, after V lost 6 bases and J lost 4 bases. This CDR3 is 15 amino acids long. Germline-derived CDR1 and CDR2 are LNHDA and SQIVND (reference sequence). The CDR3 is CASRMTSGNYNEQFF. The CDR3 DNA reads TGTGCCAGTAGGATGACTAGCGGAAATTACAATGAGCAGTTCTTC.

Only a few counts were recorded for this clone. V gene TRBV27 combines with J gene TRBJ1-4; the match to TRBD1 covers 9 bases. V shed 5 bases and J 8 bases; nucleotides not matched to a gene: 6. This CDR3 is 14 amino acids long. The germline gives CDR1 MNHEY, CDR2 SMNVEV (reference sequence). CDR3: CASSRQGVREKLFF. In DNA, the CDR3 is TGTGCCAGCAGTAGACAGGGGGTGCGAGAAAAACTGTTTTTT.

This chain links TRBV14 with TRBJ2-3; the D gene is possibly TRBD1 (5 bases). Germline lookup yields CDR1 SGHDN and CDR2 FVKESK. V gave up 6 bases and J gave up 3 bases, with 10 bases separating them. The CDR3 consists of 13 residues. The CDR3 coding sequence is TGTGCCAGCAGAAGATCAGGGACAGATACGCAGTATTTT. Its translation is CASRRSGTDTQYF.